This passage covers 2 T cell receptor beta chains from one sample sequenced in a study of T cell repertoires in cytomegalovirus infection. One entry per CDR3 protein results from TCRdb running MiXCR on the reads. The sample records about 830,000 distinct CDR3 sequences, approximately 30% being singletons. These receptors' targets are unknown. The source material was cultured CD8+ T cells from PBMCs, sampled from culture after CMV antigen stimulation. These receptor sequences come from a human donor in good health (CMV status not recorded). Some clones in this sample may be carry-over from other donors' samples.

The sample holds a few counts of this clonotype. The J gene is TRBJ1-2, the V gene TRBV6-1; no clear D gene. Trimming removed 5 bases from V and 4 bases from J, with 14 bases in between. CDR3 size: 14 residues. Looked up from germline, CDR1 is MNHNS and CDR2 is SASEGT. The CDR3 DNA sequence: TGTGCCAGCAGTCAACTGGCCCATTTCTATGGCTACACCTTC. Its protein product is CASSQLAHFYGYTF.

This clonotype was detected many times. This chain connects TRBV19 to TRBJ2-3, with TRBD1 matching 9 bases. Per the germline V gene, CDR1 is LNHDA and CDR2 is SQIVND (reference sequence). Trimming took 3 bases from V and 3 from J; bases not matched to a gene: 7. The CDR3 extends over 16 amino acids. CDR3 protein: CASSIRDRERTDTQYF. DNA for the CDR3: TGTGCCAGTAGTATCCGGGACAGGGAAAGAACAGATACGCAGTATTTT.